This T cell receptor beta chain derives from a study of blood T cell repertoires in COVID-19. Overall study: From the United States, Italy and Spain came samples of acute and convalescent COVID-19. In each case, the material was cDNA or gDNA derived from T cells, B-cell-depleted T cells, or PBMCs.

The authors' processing: Amplification of reference gene primers provided the estimated nucleated cell counts. Profiling relied on immunoSEQ multiplex PCR, and the TCRdb table lists in-frame clones only, not all of them. V and J calls and clone size are copied from that table; D and trimming were computed from the DNA. This sample carries 350,000 or so clones, roughly 88% of them seen once, and the ten largest clones take approximately 1.6%. Enrolled during active infection, Seattle patients were then followed longitudinally. CDR1 is MNHNS, CDR2 SASEGT, per germline. V was trimmed by 0 bases and J by 0 bases, leaving 18 bases between them. The CDR3 length is 20 residues.

This TCR was recovered from a woman aged 25 to 39 with COVID-19, enrolled during active disease. Source material: peripheral blood. J is TRBJ2-6 and V is TRBV6-1, with unresolved D. CDR3 nucleotides: TGTGCCAGCAGTGAAGCGCTTGGGCAGTGGTTCTCCTCTGGGGCCAACGTCCTGACTTTC. It translates to CASSEALGQWFSSGANVLTF.